This T cell receptor beta chain was sequenced in a study of beta chain features in type 1 diabetes. Regarding the study as a whole: Comparison showed that naive, central memory and Treg TCRB repertoires appeared more similar among patients than among healthy donors. There was no resolution here of whether HLA type influences TCRB rearrangement. Reads derived from cDNA could over-represent cells showing high TCR expression.

Expressed TCRB transcripts were sequenced after all isolated RNA was converted to cDNA. The table came from immunoSEQ multiplex PCR; TCRdb's copy has only in-frame clones and leaves some out. This table has 300,000 to 450,000 clones, over 10% appearing once. A note on this clone: Its antigen is not known.

Over 95% purity was reached by all sorted populations. V shed 3 bases and J shed 5 bases, with 16 bases lying between them. Germline CDR1 reads LNHDA; CDR2 reads SQIVND (reference sequence). The CDR3 consists of 15 residues. Material for sequencing was naive CD4+ T cells from blood. The sequence derives from a man between 18 and 35 years old in good health. The genes are TRBV19 and TRBJ1-2; D is unresolved. CDR3 amino acids: CASSITSPGGYGYTF. The DNA for the CDR3 is TGTGCCAGTAGTATCACGTCTCCCGGAGGATATGGCTACACCTTC.